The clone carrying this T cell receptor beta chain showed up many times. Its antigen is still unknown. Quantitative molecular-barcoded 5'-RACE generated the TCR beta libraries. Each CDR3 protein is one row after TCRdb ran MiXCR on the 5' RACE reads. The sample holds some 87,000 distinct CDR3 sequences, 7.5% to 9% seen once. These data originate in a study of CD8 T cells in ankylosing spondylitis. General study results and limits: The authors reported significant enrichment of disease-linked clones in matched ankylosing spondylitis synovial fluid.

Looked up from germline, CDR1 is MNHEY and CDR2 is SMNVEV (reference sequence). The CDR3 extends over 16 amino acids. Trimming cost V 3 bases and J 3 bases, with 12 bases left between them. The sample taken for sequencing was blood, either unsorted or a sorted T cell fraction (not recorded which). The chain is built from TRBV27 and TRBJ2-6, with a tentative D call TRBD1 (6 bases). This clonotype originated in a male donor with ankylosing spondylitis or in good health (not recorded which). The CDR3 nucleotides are TGTGCCAGCAGTTTCCAACGACAGGATGGGGCCAACGTCCTGACTTTC. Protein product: CASSFQRQDGANVLTF.